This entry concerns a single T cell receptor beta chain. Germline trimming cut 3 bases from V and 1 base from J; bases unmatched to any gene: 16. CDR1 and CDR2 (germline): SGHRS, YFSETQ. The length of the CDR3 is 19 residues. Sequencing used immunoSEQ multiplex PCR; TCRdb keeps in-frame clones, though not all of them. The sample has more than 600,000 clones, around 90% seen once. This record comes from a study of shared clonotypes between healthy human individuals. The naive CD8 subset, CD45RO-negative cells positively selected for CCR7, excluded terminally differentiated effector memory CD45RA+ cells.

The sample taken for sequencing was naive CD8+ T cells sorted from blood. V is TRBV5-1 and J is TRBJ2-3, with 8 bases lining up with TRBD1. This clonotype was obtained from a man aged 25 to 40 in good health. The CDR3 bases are TGCGCCAGCAGCTCCTACGACAGGGGAGAAACACGCCGCACAGATACGCAGTATTTT. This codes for CASSSYDRGETRRTDTQYF.